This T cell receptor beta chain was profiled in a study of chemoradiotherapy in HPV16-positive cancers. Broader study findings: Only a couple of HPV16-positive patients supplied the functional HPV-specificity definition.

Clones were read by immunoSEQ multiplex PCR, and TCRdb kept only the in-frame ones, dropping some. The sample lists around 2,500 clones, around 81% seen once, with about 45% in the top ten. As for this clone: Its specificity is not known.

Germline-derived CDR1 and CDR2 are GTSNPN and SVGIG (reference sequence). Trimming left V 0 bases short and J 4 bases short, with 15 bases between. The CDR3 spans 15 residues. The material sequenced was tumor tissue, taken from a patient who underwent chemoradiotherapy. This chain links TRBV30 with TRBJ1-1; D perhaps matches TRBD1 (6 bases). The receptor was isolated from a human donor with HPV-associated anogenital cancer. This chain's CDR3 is CAWSVSLRGSTEAFF. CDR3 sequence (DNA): TGTGCCTGGAGTGTATCGTTGAGGGGGTCCACTGAAGCTTTCTTT.